The sequence of this T cell receptor beta chain was determined in a study of beta chain features in type 1 diabetes. Study-level findings and limits: Across all four CD4+ subsets, people with type 1 diabetes showed modestly shorter TCRB CDR3s. Naive, central memory and Treg TCRB repertoires appeared more alike in patients than in healthy donors. Type 1 diabetes patients showed fewer insertions and more deletions at VDJ junctions.

CD45RO/CCR7/CD25/CD127/CD95/CD27 sorting isolated CD4+ naive, central memory, regulatory and stem cell-like memory cells. The table lists this clone with a few counts. Its antigen is currently unknown. The sample contains more than one DNA sequence encoding this CDR3. The CDR3 runs 15 residues. Germline CDR1 is LNHDA and CDR2 is SQIVND (reference sequence). V was pared by 5 bases and J by 3 bases, with 13 bases between. Of the isolated RNA, all was reverse transcribed, and so the sequenced material was expressed TCRB transcripts. Assay: immunoSEQ multiplex PCR; the TCRdb copy retains only in-frame clones and omits some. The data contain 970,000 or so clones, about 17% of them seen just once; the ten biggest clones take up about 0.025%.

The clonotype comes from a woman aged 18-29 years in good health. What was sequenced was naive CD4+ T cells from blood. The chain carries TRBV19 and TRBJ2-2; weak D call: TRBD2 (7 bases). The CDR3 nucleotides are TGTGCCAGTAGTCCCGGGGGGCGGGACACCGGGGAGCTGTTTTTT. Amino acid sequence: CASSPGGRDTGELFF. Using reference TRBV19 and TRBJ2-2 for the parts outside the CDR3, the full variable domain is DGGITQSPKYLFRKEGQNVTLSCEQNLNHDAMYWYRQDPGQGLRLIYYSQIVNDFQKGDIAEGYSVSREKKESFPLTVTSAQKNPTAFYLCASSPGGRDTGELFFGEGSRLTVL.